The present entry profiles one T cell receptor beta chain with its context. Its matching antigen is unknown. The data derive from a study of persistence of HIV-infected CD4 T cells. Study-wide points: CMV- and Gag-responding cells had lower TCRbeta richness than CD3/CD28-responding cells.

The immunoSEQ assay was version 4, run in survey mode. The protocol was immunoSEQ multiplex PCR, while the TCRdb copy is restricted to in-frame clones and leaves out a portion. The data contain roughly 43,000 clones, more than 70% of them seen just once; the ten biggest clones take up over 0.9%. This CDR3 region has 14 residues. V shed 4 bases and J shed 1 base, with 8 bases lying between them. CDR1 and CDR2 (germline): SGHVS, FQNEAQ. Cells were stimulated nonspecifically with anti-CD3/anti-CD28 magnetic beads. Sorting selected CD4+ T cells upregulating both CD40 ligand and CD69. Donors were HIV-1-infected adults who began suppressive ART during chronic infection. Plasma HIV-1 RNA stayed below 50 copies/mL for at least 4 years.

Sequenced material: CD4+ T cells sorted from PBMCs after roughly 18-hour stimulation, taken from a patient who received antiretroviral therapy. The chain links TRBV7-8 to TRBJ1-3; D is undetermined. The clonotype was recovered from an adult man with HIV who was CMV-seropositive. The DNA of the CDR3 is TGTGCCAGCAGCTCAGTGCGTTCTGGAAACACCATATATTTT. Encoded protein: CASSSVRSGNTIYF. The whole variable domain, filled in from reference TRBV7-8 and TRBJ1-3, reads GAGVSQSPRYKVAKRGQDVALRCDPISGHVSLFWYQQALGQGPEFLTYFQNEAQLDKSGLPSDRFFAERPEGSVSTLKIQRTQQEDSAVYLCASSSVRSGNTIYFGEGSWLTVV.